This TCR beta chain came from a study of cytomegalovirus exposure and HLA in healthy donors. Study information: Genotyping showed roughly 77% of over 350 donors falling in the Caucasian-associated ancestry cluster. Notes on the study in general: In a later analysis, a missense DCLRE1C variant was linked to TCR beta V- and J-gene trimming. CMV serostatus was the only recorded immune exposure for donors.

Unrecorded for this donor was the CMV serostatus. Vbeta (60) and Jbeta (13) primers were used in the PCR. The data were produced by immunoSEQ multiplex PCR, yet TCRdb's version contains in-frame clones alone and is incomplete. This sample yields about 230,000 clones, of which more than 75% are seen a single time; 1% to 1.5% belongs to the top ten. Points on this clone: The antigen is unknown.

The V gene's germline CDR1 is SGHRS and CDR2 YFSETQ. The V gene lost 2 bases and the J gene lost 7 bases, with 16 bases spanning the gap. This CDR3 is 15 amino acids long. The sequencing input was PBMCs. The clonotype was recovered from a human donor in good health. V and J are TRBV5-1 and TRBJ2-1, with unresolved D. The CDR3 spells CASSFGSQSWNEQFF. DNA of the CDR3: TGCGCCAGCAGCTTTGGTAGCCAGAGCTGGAATGAGCAGTTCTTC.